A selection of T cell receptor beta chains follows, all from one sample in a study of technical replicates of blood from several donors. TCRdb's table, derived via immunoSEQ multiplex PCR, lists solely in-frame clones and lacks some. This sample yields some 66,000 clones, of which roughly 98% are seen a single time; approximately 0.17% belongs to the top ten. Material: T cells isolated from PBMCs. The receptor source for this set is a human donor in good health. CDR3s include the opening cysteine and the closing phenylalanine or tryptophan. The D gene is left open where the match is weak. Clone size is given for some rows only: seen once, a few or many times, or a class if the clone is expanded.

d_gene: -
j_gene: TRBJ1-2
abundance: -
v_gene: TRBV4-1
CDR3nt: TGCGCCAGCAGCCCGTTGACAGGCTCCACTTTCTATGGCTACACCTTC
CDR3aa: CASSPLTGSTFYGYTF

d_gene: -
j_gene: TRBJ1-1
abundance: -
v_gene: TRBV6-5
CDR3nt: TGTGCCAGCAGTTACAGTTTTTCATGGGCCACTGAAGCTTTCTTT
CDR3aa: CASSYSFSWATEAFF

d_gene: -
j_gene: TRBJ1-2
abundance: -
v_gene: TRBV10-3
CDR3nt: TGTGCCATCAGTGATGAAGGGGGTAACTATGGCTACACCTTC
CDR3aa: CAISDEGGNYGYTF

d_gene: -
j_gene: TRBJ2-3
abundance: -
v_gene: TRBV19
CDR3nt: TGTGCCAGTAGTATCCGACAAGTTATCACAGATACGCAGTATTTT
CDR3aa: CASSIRQVITDTQYF

d_gene: TRBD1
j_gene: TRBJ1-5
abundance: -
v_gene: TRBV6-1
CDR3nt: TGTGCCAGCAGTGCCGGACAGGGAATGGGTTGGAGCAATCAGCCCCAGCATTTT
CDR3aa: CASSAGQGMGWSNQPQHF

d_gene: -
j_gene: TRBJ1-2
abundance: -
v_gene: TRBV5-1
CDR3nt: TGCGCCAGCAGCTTGGTGGGAGGAGGATCCCCTAACTATGGCTACACCTTC
CDR3aa: CASSLVGGGSPNYGYTF

d_gene: -
j_gene: TRBJ2-7
abundance: -
v_gene: TRBV18
CDR3nt: TGTGCCAGCTCACCACGGGACACCTACGAGCAGTACTTC
CDR3aa: CASSPRDTYEQYF

d_gene: -
j_gene: TRBJ1-3
abundance: once
v_gene: TRBV5-4
CDR3nt: TGTGCCAGCAGCGCGGACTTGGAGTTACTTGGAAACACCATATATTTT
CDR3aa: CASSADLELLGNTIYF

d_gene: TRBD2
j_gene: TRBJ2-1
abundance: -
v_gene: TRBV29-1
CDR3nt: TGCAGCGTTGGACTAGCGGGAGTATCCTACAATGAGCAGTTCTTC
CDR3aa: CSVGLAGVSYNEQFF

d_gene: TRBD1
j_gene: TRBJ2-2
abundance: -
v_gene: TRBV27
CDR3nt: TGTGCCAGCAGTTACTCGGGACAGGGTAACGGGGAGCTGTTTTTT
CDR3aa: CASSYSGQGNGELFF

d_gene: -
j_gene: TRBJ1-5
abundance: -
v_gene: TRBV5-1
CDR3nt: TGCGCCAGCAGCTCAAAGGGGGATCAGCCCCAGCATTTT
CDR3aa: CASSSKGDQPQHF

d_gene: TRBD1
j_gene: TRBJ1-1
abundance: -
v_gene: TRBV27
CDR3nt: TGTGCCAGCAGTTTTGACAGGGGGAGTCTCAAGGCTTTCTTT
CDR3aa: CASSFDRGSLKAFF

d_gene: TRBD2
j_gene: TRBJ2-1
abundance: -
v_gene: TRBV4-1
CDR3nt: TGCGCCAGCAGCCAAGGACTAGCGGGGGAAAATGAGCAGTTCTTC
CDR3aa: CASSQGLAGENEQFF

d_gene: -
j_gene: TRBJ2-6
abundance: once
v_gene: TRBV7-7
CDR3nt: TGTGCTAGCAGCTTAGTAGGCAGGGGATCCGGGGCCAACGTCCTGACTTTC
CDR3aa: CASSLVGRGSGANVLTF

d_gene: TRBD1
j_gene: TRBJ1-2
abundance: once
v_gene: TRBV6-6
CDR3nt: TGTGCCAGCACCGGACAGGGGTCGGATGGCTACACCTTC
CDR3aa: CASTGQGSDGYTF

d_gene: -
j_gene: TRBJ2-7
abundance: -
v_gene: TRBV5-6
CDR3nt: TGTGCCAGCAGCTTGGAGGGACTGCCTCTCCACGAGCAGTACTTC
CDR3aa: CASSLEGLPLHEQYF

d_gene: -
j_gene: TRBJ1-1
abundance: -
v_gene: TRBV6-5
CDR3nt: TGTGCCAGCAGGACAGGCACTGAAGCTTTCTTT
CDR3aa: CASRTGTEAFF

d_gene: -
j_gene: TRBJ2-7
abundance: -
v_gene: TRBV5-1
CDR3nt: TGCGCCAGCAGCCCCCCATTCTCCTACGAGCAGTACTTC
CDR3aa: CASSPPFSYEQYF

d_gene: TRBD2
j_gene: TRBJ2-7
abundance: -
v_gene: TRBV5-4
CDR3nt: TGTGCCAGCACCCGGCCGGGGGGCTACGAGCAGTACTTC
CDR3aa: CASTRPGGYEQYF

d_gene: TRBD2
j_gene: TRBJ2-7
abundance: -
v_gene: TRBV27
CDR3nt: TGTGCCAGCAGTCCCTTAGCGGGAGGTTTGCACGAGCAGTACTTC
CDR3aa: CASSPLAGGLHEQYF

d_gene: -
j_gene: TRBJ1-3
abundance: once
v_gene: TRBV11-2
CDR3nt: TGTGCCAGCCAGGGCGGAAACACCATATATTTT
CDR3aa: CASQGGNTIYF

d_gene: TRBD2
j_gene: TRBJ2-3
abundance: -
v_gene: TRBV4-2
CDR3nt: TGTGCCAGCAGCCAAGCCAGGACTAGCGGCACAGATACGCAGTATTTT
CDR3aa: CASSQARTSGTDTQYF

d_gene: -
j_gene: TRBJ1-5
abundance: -
v_gene: TRBV5-1
CDR3nt: TGCGCCAGCAGCTTAATGACAGGTAGCAATCAGCCCCAGCATTTT
CDR3aa: CASSLMTGSNQPQHF

d_gene: -
j_gene: TRBJ1-1
abundance: -
v_gene: TRBV18
CDR3nt: TGTGCCAGCTCCGTAGGGGCACTGGAAGCTTTCTTT
CDR3aa: CASSVGALEAFF

d_gene: -
j_gene: TRBJ2-2
abundance: once
v_gene: TRBV28
CDR3nt: TGTGCCAGCAGCCGGCGGATGCCCGGGGAGCTGTTTTTT
CDR3aa: CASSRRMPGELFF

d_gene: -
j_gene: TRBJ2-7
abundance: -
v_gene: TRBV5-1
CDR3nt: TGCGCCAGCAGCTTGGCGTCCTCCGAGCAGTACTTC
CDR3aa: CASSLASSEQYF

d_gene: -
j_gene: TRBJ2-7
abundance: once
v_gene: TRBV2
CDR3nt: TGTGCCAGCAGACCTTCAGCAGGGCGGACCGATGCCTACTCCTACGAGCAGTACTTC
CDR3aa: CASRPSAGRTDAYSYEQYF

d_gene: TRBD2
j_gene: TRBJ2-1
abundance: -
v_gene: TRBV4-2
CDR3nt: TGTGCCAGCAGCCAAACTCCTCGGACTAGCGGGGGCAATGAGCAGTTCTTC
CDR3aa: CASSQTPRTSGGNEQFF

d_gene: TRBD2
j_gene: TRBJ2-3
abundance: -
v_gene: TRBV6-1
CDR3nt: TGTGCCAGCAGTGAACGGACTAGCTTTTCCCGTCCCTACACAGATACGCAGTATTTT
CDR3aa: CASSERTSFSRPYTDTQYF

d_gene: TRBD2
j_gene: TRBJ2-7
abundance: once
v_gene: TRBV5-1
CDR3nt: TGCGCCAGCAGCTCCCCTAGCGGGGGGCCTTACGAGCAGTACTTC
CDR3aa: CASSSPSGGPYEQYF

d_gene: -
j_gene: TRBJ1-2
abundance: -
v_gene: TRBV28
CDR3nt: TGTGCCAGCAGTTTCTTCGGGAGCGGCTATGGCTACACCTTC
CDR3aa: CASSFFGSGYGYTF

d_gene: -
j_gene: TRBJ2-3
abundance: -
v_gene: TRBV4-1
CDR3nt: TGCGCCAGCAGCCAAGTAGTGACAGATACGCAGTATTTT
CDR3aa: CASSQVVTDTQYF

d_gene: -
j_gene: TRBJ2-1
abundance: -
v_gene: TRBV2
CDR3nt: TGTGCCAGCAGCTACGATTCTGGCTCCTACAATGAGCAGTTCTTC
CDR3aa: CASSYDSGSYNEQFF

d_gene: TRBD1
j_gene: TRBJ1-4
abundance: -
v_gene: TRBV15
CDR3nt: TGTGCCACCAGATACCAGGGGGCGCAGGAACTGTTTTTT
CDR3aa: CATRYQGAQELFF

d_gene: -
j_gene: TRBJ1-6
abundance: once
v_gene: TRBV7-9
CDR3nt: TGTGCCAGCAGCTTAGAAAGCGACTCACCCCTCCACTTT
CDR3aa: CASSLESDSPLHF

d_gene: -
j_gene: TRBJ1-1
abundance: -
v_gene: TRBV4-1
CDR3nt: TGCGCCAGCAGCCCGGGGATGTGGGAAAAGTACACTGAAGCTTTCTTT
CDR3aa: CASSPGMWEKYTEAFF

d_gene: -
j_gene: TRBJ1-2
abundance: -
v_gene: TRBV19
CDR3nt: TGTGCCAGTAGGACCGGGTCCGGCTACACCTTC
CDR3aa: CASRTGSGYTF

d_gene: TRBD2
j_gene: TRBJ2-2
abundance: -
v_gene: TRBV10-1
CDR3nt: TGCGCCAGCAGTCCCCCAGGAACTAGCGGGAGGACCGGGGAGCTGTTTTTT
CDR3aa: CASSPPGTSGRTGELFF

d_gene: TRBD1
j_gene: TRBJ2-7
abundance: -
v_gene: TRBV5-1
CDR3nt: TGCGCCAGCAGCTCGGACAGGGCCTACGAGCAGTACTTC
CDR3aa: CASSSDRAYEQYF

d_gene: TRBD1
j_gene: TRBJ2-7
abundance: -
v_gene: TRBV29-1
CDR3nt: TGCAGCGTTGGTCCAAGACAGGGGCACGAGCAGTACTTC
CDR3aa: CSVGPRQGHEQYF

d_gene: -
j_gene: TRBJ1-2
abundance: -
v_gene: TRBV11-3
CDR3nt: TGTGCCAGCAGCTACGGGGGGACTATAGGCTACACCTTC
CDR3aa: CASSYGGTIGYTF